This passage covers 29 T cell receptor beta chains from one sample sequenced in a study of blood T cell repertoires in COVID-19. Method: immunoSEQ multiplex PCR; TCRdb's copy keeps in-frame clones and lacks some. The table includes more than 350,000 clones, around nine tenths detected once. Sequencing was performed on PBMCs or T cells enriched from blood (not recorded which). The source of these receptors is a woman aged 18-29 years who had been exposed to COVID-19.

For this clone: Additional DNA sequences in this sample encode the identical CDR3. The chain employs TRBV7-9 and TRBJ2-1; weak D call: TRBD1 (6 bases). CDR1 SEHNR and CDR2 FQNEAQ come from the germline V gene (reference sequence). The ends were cut back, 3 bases at V and 4 bases at J, with 10 bases in the middle. This CDR3 has 14 amino acids. CDR3 amino acids: CASSFPTGYNEQFF. The CDR3 nucleotides read TGTGCCAGCAGCTTCCCTACAGGGTACAATGAGCAGTTCTTC.

This clone was detected only once. The chain links TRBV13 to TRBJ1-4; TRBD1 might be the D (6 bases). Trimming stripped 6 bases from V and 0 bases from J, with 11 bases between. The CDR3 has 15 residues. CDR1 is PRHDT, CDR2 FYEKMQ, per germline (reference sequence). The CDR3 reads CASSTGFATNEKLFF. In nucleotides, the CDR3 is TGTGCCAGCAGTACAGGGTTCGCAACTAATGAAAAACTGTTTTTT.

This clone was seen many times. The chain is built from TRBV29-1 and TRBJ2-3, with 11 nucleotides matching TRBD2. The CDR3 totals 15 residues. Trimming cost V 4 bases and J 4 bases; bases outside gene matches: 7. Germline V gene data show CDR1 as SQVTM and CDR2 as ANQGSEA. In nucleotides, the CDR3 is TGCAGCGTTGGTACTAGCGGGAGCATGGCAGATACGCAGTATTTT. Translating gives CSVGTSGSMADTQYF.

V is TRBV4-1 and J is TRBJ1-1; D is unresolved. The germline CDR1 and CDR2 sequences are MGHRA and YSYEKL. Trimming pared 1 base from V and 7 bases from J, leaving 19 bases between. The length of the CDR3 is 16 residues. In DNA form, the CDR3 reads TGCGCCAGCAGCCAAGCCTCGGCCCTAGAAGGCCGTGAAGCTTTCTTT. Its translation: CASSQASALEGREAFF.

This chain connects TRBV7-2 to TRBJ2-7; 14 bases match TRBD2. The V segment lost 5 bases and the J segment 3 bases; nucleotides outside the gene matches: 12. Germline V lookup: CDR1 SGHTA, CDR2 FQGNSA. The CDR3 contains 18 residues. CDR3 coding DNA: TGTGCCAGCAGCCTCCGAGGACTAGCGGGAGGCCCACTCTACGAGCAGTACTTC. Residues: CASSLRGLAGGPLYEQYF.

The chain recombines TRBV28 with TRBJ2-7, with TRBD2 matching 10 bases. The V gene end was trimmed by 2 bases and the J gene end by 4 bases; junction bases not matched to a gene: 8. From germline, CDR1 is MDHEN and CDR2 SYDVKM. The CDR3 spans 16 residues. The CDR3 coding sequence is TGTGCCAGCAGTTTACCCCGACTAGCGGGTTCATACGAGCAGTACTTC. The encoded protein is CASSLPRLAGSYEQYF.

In this sample, this clone turned up a few times. J is TRBJ2-7 and V is TRBV9; 10 positions match TRBD2. Germline V gives CDR1 SGDLS, CDR2 YYNGEE. The CDR3 sequence is 20 residues long. The junction had 20 bases not matched to a gene; V was cut back by 5 bases and J by 0 bases. The CDR3 DNA reads TGTGCCAGCAGTACTATTCCGGGACTAGCGTTTTCGGGGAGCTCCTACGAGCAGTACTTC. The encoded protein is CASSTIPGLAFSGSSYEQYF.

The V and J genes are TRBV15 and TRBJ1-5; weak D call: TRBD1 (6 bases). Between the trimmed V and J ends, which lost 2 bases and 7 bases, there was a span of 18 bases. The CDR3 has 16 amino acids. The V gene's germline CDR1 is LNHNV and CDR2 YYDKDF (reference sequence). This CDR3 is CATSRTTTGTWQPQHF. CDR3 sequence (DNA): TGTGCCACCAGCAGAACCACGACAGGCACCTGGCAGCCCCAGCATTTT.

This chain joins TRBV7-2 and TRBJ1-3; a possible D gene is TRBD1 (5 bases). The CDR3 runs to 17 residues. Trimming left V 4 bases short and J 0 bases short, with 16 bases between. CDR1 and CDR2 from the germline V gene are SGHTA and FQGNSA. This chain's CDR3 is CASSSDEDRLSGNTIYF. The CDR3 DNA follows: TGTGCCAGCAGCTCGGACGAAGACAGACTCTCTGGAAACACCATATATTTT.

The chain employs TRBV7-3 and TRBJ1-1; D ambiguous. Looked up from germline, CDR1 is SGHTA and CDR2 is FQGTGA. The V gene lost 2 bases and the J gene lost 5 bases, with 12 bases spanning the gap. The CDR3 loop spans 14 amino acids. CDR3 in DNA: TGTGCCAGCAGCTTAGAGGGTGGAGGAACTGAAGCTTTCTTT. Encoded protein: CASSLEGGGTEAFF.

The gene calls are TRBV9 and TRBJ2-7; 8 nucleotides line up with TRBD2. Germline CDR1 reads SGDLS; CDR2 reads YYNGEE. The trim removed 0 bases at V and 4 bases at J, leaving 9 bases unmatched. This CDR3 is 16 amino acids long. For the CDR3, the DNA is TGTGCCAGCAGCGTAGGAGGGGAACGGGAGGGGTACGAGCAGTACTTC. It codes for CASSVGGEREGYEQYF.

The chain combines TRBV3-1 (or the pseudogene TRBV3-2) with TRBJ2-1, with TRBD2 identical over 15 bases. The CDR3 has 14 amino acids. Losses at the gene ends were 4 bases for V and 10 bases for J; bases not matched to a gene: 2. Germline V gives CDR1 LGHDT, CDR2 YNNKEL (reference sequence). CDR3 nucleotides: TGTGCCAGCAGCCGAGGACTAGCGGGGGGGGAGCAGTTCTTC. Protein product: CASSRGLAGGEQFF.

The chain carries TRBV10-1 and TRBJ1-4; D may be TRBD1 (5 bases). Trimming stripped 3 bases from V and 8 bases from J, with 10 bases between. This CDR3 region has 13 residues. Germline loops: CDR1 WNHNN, CDR2 SYGVQD (reference sequence). The CDR3 is CASSEPKGEKLFF. CDR3 DNA: TGCGCCAGCAGTGAACCGAAGGGGGAAAAACTGTTTTTT.

To note about this clone: An end of the junction does not agree with germline; a read error may underlie this. V usage is TRBV7-7 and J usage is TRBJ1-3; TRBD1 might be the D (5 bases). In germline, CDR1 is SSHAT, CDR2 FNYEAQ (reference sequence). The CDR3 is 21 residues long. The CDR3: CASSFIGGTDGSLGSGNTIYF. The CDR3 nucleotides are TGTGCTAGCAGCTTCATTGGAGGGACTGACGGTTCGTTAGGCTCTGGAAACACCATATATTTT.

The chain recombines TRBV19 with TRBJ1-1; 9 bases are shared with TRBD1. Germline V gene sequence: CDR1 LNHDA, CDR2 SQIVND (reference sequence). V trimming: 5 bases; J trimming: 1 base; junction bases outside the gene matches: 5. This CDR3 has 15 amino acids. CDR3 in amino acids: CASSQQGAGNTEAFF. The CDR3 nucleotides are TGTGCCAGTAGTCAACAGGGGGCAGGGAACACTGAAGCTTTCTTT. Drawing the rest from reference TRBV19 and TRBJ1-1, the complete variable domain is DGGITQSPKYLFRKEGQNVTLSCEQNLNHDAMYWYRQDPGQGLRLIYYSQIVNDFQKGDIAEGYSVSREKKESFPLTVTSAQKNPTAFYLCASSQQGAGNTEAFFGQGTRLTVV.

Here the CDR3 reads CASSLEGRGLETQYF. The CDR3 DNA is TGCGCCAGCAGCTTGGAAGGCAGGGGGTTAGAGACCCAGTACTTC. The rearrangement links TRBV5-1 to TRBJ2-5; the match to TRBD1 covers 7 bases. This CDR3 comprises 15 residues. The V gene's germline CDR1 is SGHRS and CDR2 YFSETQ. Trimming at V came to 0 bases and at J to 4 bases, leaving 6 bases not matched to a gene.

This clone was found once. CDR3 residues: CASSFRREGDTQYF. CDR3 in DNA: TGTGCCAGCAGCTTCCGGCGGGAAGGAGATACGCAGTATTTT. V gene TRBV5-4 combines with J gene TRBJ2-3; D might be TRBD2 (6 bases). Germline V gene lookup returns CDR1 SGHNT and CDR2 YYREEE (reference sequence). V shed 2 bases and J shed 5 bases, with 12 bases lying between them. CDR3 length equals 14 residues.

This clone was counted a few times. The V and J genes are TRBV19 and TRBJ1-1, with TRBD1 as a possible D gene (6 bases). V was pared by 6 bases and J by 10 bases, with 15 bases between. In germline, CDR1 is LNHDA, CDR2 SQIVND (reference sequence). CDR3 length equals 12 residues. The CDR3 protein is CASRETGPAAFF. Here the CDR3 DNA reads TGTGCCAGTAGGGAGACAGGCCCGGCAGCTTTCTTT.

The rearrangement links TRBV4-2 to TRBJ2-1; 14 nucleotides match TRBD2. The CDR3 loop spans 18 amino acids. In germline, CDR1 is LGHNA, CDR2 YNFKEQ. V was clipped by 5 bases and J by 4 bases; unmatched bases: 10. CDR3 bases: TGTGCCAGCAGCTTTCGACTAGCGGGAGGGCTAGCGTACAATGAGCAGTTCTTC. Translation gives CASSFRLAGGLAYNEQFF.

The chain has TRBV4-3 and TRBJ1-2; no clear D gene. Trimming left V 1 base short and J 0 bases short, with 9 bases between. The germline V gene has CDR1 LGHNA and CDR2 YSLEER. The CDR3 contains 15 residues. CDR3 coding DNA: TGCGCCAGCAGCCAAGGAAGTTCAGCTAACTATGGCTACACCTTC. Translated, it gives CASSQGSSANYGYTF.

The rearrangement links TRBV6-5 to TRBJ2-2, with 7 positions matching TRBD1. The CDR3 loop spans 15 amino acids. The trim removed 7 bases at V and 6 bases at J, leaving 11 bases unmatched. Germline CDR1 reads MNHEY; CDR2 reads SVGAGI. The CDR3 DNA reads as TGTGCCAGCATGACGTACAGGGGAAAGTCCGGGGAGCTGTTTTTT. Translated, it gives CASMTYRGKSGELFF.

This clone was counted once. This chain uses TRBV29-1 with TRBJ1-2, with 8 positions matching TRBD1. V lost 1 base, J lost 0 bases, and 7 bases stayed unmatched. This CDR3 region has 16 residues. Germline loops: CDR1 SQVTM, CDR2 ANQGSEA. CDR3 DNA: TGCAGCGTTGAAGGGGGAGACAGGGGAGCTAACTATGGCTACACCTTC. Translation: CSVEGGDRGANYGYTF.

The V and J genes are TRBV15 and TRBJ2-7; 10 positions match TRBD1. This CDR3 comprises 15 residues. The germline V gene encodes CDR1 LNHNV and CDR2 YYDKDF (reference sequence). V dropped 4 bases and J dropped 2; count of bases not matched to a gene: 5. In nucleotides, the CDR3 is TGTGCCACCAGCACCGGACAGGGGGTAACCTACGAGCAGTACTTC. Translation gives CATSTGQGVTYEQYF.

This clone was seen more than once but under ten times. V and J are TRBV19 and TRBJ1-1, with a tentative D call TRBD1 (5 bases). CDR1 and CDR2 (germline): LNHDA, SQIVND (reference sequence). V lost 5 bases to trimming and J lost 1 base, with 8 bases between them. This CDR3 region has 13 residues. The CDR3 region is CASSFTGNTEAFF. CDR3 in DNA: TGTGCCAGTAGTTTTACAGGGAACACTGAAGCTTTCTTT.

The gene calls are TRBV6-5 and TRBJ1-1, with D perhaps matching TRBD1 (6 bases). CDR3 length: 13 residues. The germline V gene has CDR1 MNHEY and CDR2 SVGAGI. V dropped 7 bases and J dropped 4 bases, with 13 bases sitting between them. This CDR3 reads CASTRGGGTEAFF. The CDR3 coding sequence is TGTGCCAGCACGCGGGGAGGGGGCACTGAAGCTTTCTTT.

This clone has only a few counts. This sequence joins TRBV18 and TRBJ2-2, with a possible D match to TRBD1 (6 bases). CDR1 is KGHSH and CDR2 is LQKENI in the germline V gene. Trimming pared 0 bases from V and 4 bases from J, leaving 15 bases between. CDR3 length equals 17 residues. The DNA for the CDR3 is TGTGCCAGCTCACCACCGACAGGTCAAGGCGTCACCGGGGAGCTGTTTTTT. This encodes CASSPPTGQGVTGELFF.

The chain has TRBV19 and TRBJ2-5; the match to TRBD1 covers 8 bases. Germline CDR1 and CDR2: LNHDA and SQIVND (reference sequence). J gave up 5 bases and V 1 base, and 3 bases lay outside the gene matches. The CDR3 is 14 amino acids. CDR3 DNA sequence: TGTGCCAGTAGTATAGGCAGGGGGCCTGAGACCCAGTACTTC. It translates to CASSIGRGPETQYF.

This chain links TRBV4-2 with TRBJ2-6; weak D call: TRBD1 (6 bases). The ends were cut back, 1 base at V and 0 bases at J, with 10 bases in the middle. Germline V lookup: CDR1 LGHNA, CDR2 YNFKEQ. The CDR3 length is 17 residues. The CDR3 reads CASSQVDSYSGANVLTF. CDR3 nucleotide sequence: TGTGCCAGCAGCCAAGTGGACAGTTACTCTGGGGCCAACGTCCTGACTTTC.

This chain uses TRBV5-1 with TRBJ2-7; 7 bases map to TRBD1. This CDR3 is 15 amino acids long. CDR1 and CDR2 (germline): SGHRS, YFSETQ. The V and J ends lost 3 bases and 7 bases, in that order; junction bases with no gene match: 13. The CDR3, as DNA: TGCGCCAGCAGCTACCGGGACAGTGAAGTAGGGGAGCAGTACTTC. The encoded protein is CASSYRDSEVGEQYF.